Listed below are T cell receptor beta chains from one sample, sequenced in a study of shared clonotypes between healthy human individuals. Clones were sequenced by immunoSEQ multiplex PCR, and TCRdb holds only the in-frame ones, with some missing. The sample yields 1 million to 1.3 million clones, around three quarters seen once. The sample taken for sequencing was memory CD4+ T cells from PBMCs. These receptors were obtained from a man between 18 and 35 years old in good health. Some clones in this sample may be carry-over from other donors' samples. CDR3s include the opening cysteine and the closing phenylalanine or tryptophan. The D gene is left open where the match is weak. Not every row has a clone size; where given, it reads once, few, many or a size class.

J gene | clone size | V gene | D gene | CDR3 protein | CDR3 DNA
TRBJ2-1 | NA | TRBV6-6 | TRBD1 | CASSTAGTGYYEQFF | TGTGCCAGCAGTACAGCCGGGACAGGGTACTATGAGCAGTTCTTC
TRBJ1-2 | once | TRBV5-1 | TRBD1 | CASSPGTGGPGYTF | TGCGCCAGCAGCCCTGGGACAGGGGGCCCGGGCTACACCTTC
TRBJ2-3 | NA | TRBV30 | TRBD2 | CAWSALTSDTDTQYF | TGTGCCTGGAGTGCCTTGACTAGCGACACAGATACGCAGTATTTT
TRBJ1-3 | NA | TRBV7-9 | TRBD1 | CASSLAGTDGNTIYF | TGTGCCAGCAGCTTAGCGGGGACAGATGGAAACACCATATATTTT
TRBJ1-5 | NA | TRBV2 | NA | CASNKRGNSNQPQHF | TGTGCCAGCAACAAAAGAGGCAATAGCAATCAGCCCCAGCATTTT
TRBJ2-5 | many | TRBV6-1 | TRBD2 | CASVGGGGQETQYF | TGTGCCAGCGTGGGCGGGGGGGGCCAAGAGACCCAGTACTTC
TRBJ2-6 | NA | TRBV7-2 | TRBD2 | CASSTGGAGANVLTF | TGTGCCAGCAGCACCGGGGGGGCTGGGGCCAACGTCCTGACTTTC
TRBJ2-5 | NA | TRBV12-5 | TRBD1 | CASGFRQGTQETQYF | TGTGCTAGTGGTTTCCGACAGGGAACTCAAGAGACCCAGTACTTC
TRBJ1-1 | NA | TRBV28 | TRBD1 | CASSRTGILHEAFF | TGTGCCAGCAGCAGGACAGGGATATTACATGAAGCTTTCTTT
TRBJ2-7 | NA | TRBV5-4 | NA | CASSLGRAAYEQYF | TGTGCCAGCAGCTTGGGGCGGGCCGCCTACGAGCAGTACTTC
TRBJ1-1 | NA | TRBV7-9 | NA | CASRPTVALGNTEAFF | TGTGCCAGCAGGCCTACGGTAGCTTTGGGGAACACTGAAGCTTTCTTT
TRBJ1-1 | NA | TRBV28 | NA | CASKESTYTEAFF | TGTGCCAGCAAGGAGAGCACTTACACTGAAGCTTTCTTT
TRBJ2-1 | NA | TRBV28 | NA | CASSLRQPGLNEQFF | TGTGCCAGCAGTTTAAGACAGCCGGGCCTAAATGAGCAGTTCTTC
TRBJ2-1 | NA | TRBV5-1 | NA | CASSVDSNEQFF | TGCGCCAGCAGCGTAGACAGTAATGAGCAGTTCTTC
TRBJ1-1 | NA | TRBV10-1 | TRBD1 | CASSESTGANTEAFF | TGCGCCAGCAGTGAGTCGACAGGGGCCAACACTGAAGCTTTCTTT
TRBJ2-1 | few | TRBV6-5 | TRBD2 | CASSLTSGTGEFF | TGTGCCAGCAGTTTGACTAGCGGGACTGGGGAGTTCTTC
TRBJ1-2 | NA | TRBV7-3 | TRBD1 | CASSRGQGYGYTF | TGTGCCAGCTCCAGGGGACAGGGCTATGGCTACACCTTC
TRBJ2-1 | few | TRBV7-3 | TRBD2 | CASSLTAAGGWYNEQFF | TGTGCCAGCAGCTTAACCGCAGCGGGAGGGTGGTACAATGAGCAGTTCTTC
TRBJ1-1 | NA | TRBV25-1 | NA | CASEEGGRSEAFF | TGTGCCAGCGAAGAGGGGGGGAGGAGTGAAGCTTTCTTT
TRBJ1-5 | NA | TRBV9 | NA | CASSADPQDQPQHF | TGTGCCAGCAGCGCCGACCCTCAGGATCAGCCCCAGCATTTT
TRBJ2-6 | NA | TRBV4-1 | TRBD2 | CASSQGGGSGANVLTF | TGCGCCAGCAGCCAAGGGGGGGGCTCTGGGGCCAACGTCCTGACTTTC
TRBJ2-7 | NA | TRBV11-2 | NA | CASSSIGDRSYEQYF | TGTGCCAGCAGCTCGATCGGCGACAGAAGTTACGAGCAGTACTTC
TRBJ2-5 | NA | TRBV28 | NA | CASSPPIARGWNF | TGTGCCAGCAGCCCCCCGATCGCGAGGGGGTGGAACTTC
TRBJ2-7 | once | TRBV4-2 | NA | CASSPRDNLVYEQYF | TGTGCCAGCAGCCCACGGGACAATTTGGTCTACGAGCAGTACTTC
TRBJ2-5 | NA | TRBV5-1 | NA | CASSFHETQYF | TGCGCCAGCAGCTTTCACGAGACCCAGTACTTC
TRBJ2-3 | NA | TRBV5-1 | NA | CASSIAASTDTQYF | TGCGCCAGCAGCATAGCGGCTAGCACAGATACGCAGTATTTT
TRBJ1-2 | NA | TRBV7-2 | NA | CASSRRTFDHGYTF | TGTGCCAGCAGCCGCCGGACATTCGACCATGGCTACACCTTC
TRBJ2-3 | NA | TRBV7-2 | NA | CASSLPPTQETQYF | TGTGCCAGCAGCTTACCCCCTACCCAGGAGACGCAGTATTTT
TRBJ2-5 | NA | TRBV28 | TRBD2 | CASSLTVAGGSVTQYF | TGTGCCAGCAGTTTAACCGTAGCGGGAGGTTCCGTGACCCAGTACTTC
TRBJ2-5 | few | TRBV14 | NA | CASSQGVPGGQRETQYF | TGTGCCAGCAGCCAAGGAGTCCCCGGGGGGCAACGAGAGACCCAGTACTTC
TRBJ1-1 | NA | TRBV7-2 | NA | CASSLESRRNTEAFF | TGTGCCAGCAGCTTAGAATCCAGGAGGAACACTGAAGCTTTCTTT
TRBJ1-2 | NA | TRBV2 | NA | CASGSTGTGYGYTF | TGTGCCAGCGGCAGCACCGGGACGGGGTATGGCTACACCTTC
TRBJ2-3 | NA | TRBV5-6 | NA | CASSLDRDFVADTQYF | TGTGCCAGCAGCTTGGATCGGGACTTCGTCGCAGATACGCAGTATTTT
TRBJ2-3 | NA | TRBV14 | NA | CASSQRQDGYTDTQYF | TGTGCCAGCAGCCAACGCCAGGACGGCTACACAGATACGCAGTATTTT
TRBJ2-1 | NA | TRBV4-1 | NA | CANSPSYNEQFF | TGCGCCAACAGCCCCTCCTACAATGAGCAGTTCTTC
TRBJ2-1 | NA | TRBV6-6 | NA | CASRRTGTDNEQFF | TGTGCCAGCAGACGAACCGGGACCGACAATGAGCAGTTCTTC
TRBJ2-3 | NA | TRBV7-6 | NA | CASSFTGPDTQYF | TGTGCCAGCAGCTTTACAGGGCCAGATACGCAGTATTTT
TRBJ2-1 | NA | TRBV9 | TRBD2 | CASSVSLREVQFF | TGTGCCAGCAGCGTAAGTTTGCGGGAGGTCCAGTTCTTC
TRBJ1-4 | NA | TRBV5-1 | TRBD1 | CASSSQGRRFEKLFF | TGCGCCAGCAGCTCACAGGGGCGGCGGTTTGAAAAACTGTTTTTT
TRBJ2-1 | NA | TRBV19 | NA | CASSTTGRIILYNEQFF | TGTGCCAGTAGTACGACGGGTCGGATAATCTTGTACAATGAGCAGTTCTTC
TRBJ1-1 | NA | TRBV19 | TRBD1 | CASSTIQGMGNTEAFF | TGTGCCAGTAGTACAATACAGGGGATGGGAAACACTGAAGCTTTCTTT
TRBJ2-7 | few | TRBV6-1 | TRBD1 | CASGQVYEQYF | TGTGCCAGCGGACAGGTCTACGAGCAGTACTTC
TRBJ2-3 | NA | TRBV27 | TRBD2 | CASSLFSSGSTGTQYF | TGTGCCAGCAGTTTATTTTCTAGCGGGAGTACTGGTACGCAGTATTTT
TRBJ2-7 | NA | TRBV28 | TRBD1 | CASRAGTGPYEQYF | TGTGCCAGCAGGGCCGGGACAGGACCCTACGAGCAGTACTTC
TRBJ2-3 | NA | TRBV28 | TRBD2 | CASSSGTSGSSDTQYF | TGTGCCAGCAGTTCCGGGACTAGCGGGAGTTCAGATACGCAGTATTTT
TRBJ1-1 | NA | TRBV30 | NA | CAWSDRGTEAFF | TGTGCCTGGAGTGACCGGGGGACTGAAGCTTTCTTT
TRBJ1-2 | NA | TRBV9 | NA | CASSVGFDGNYGYTF | TGTGCCAGCAGCGTAGGTTTTGACGGCAACTATGGCTACACCTTC
TRBJ2-1 | NA | TRBV4-1 | TRBD2 | CASSRGLAGDVEQFF | TGCGCCAGCAGCCGCGGACTAGCGGGAGACGTTGAGCAGTTCTTC
TRBJ2-7 | NA | TRBV10-3 | TRBD2 | CAISEFLAGVEQYF | TGTGCCATCAGTGAGTTCCTCGCGGGAGTCGAGCAGTACTTC
TRBJ2-3 | NA | TRBV18 | TRBD2 | CASSPPTSGRTDTQYF | TGTGCCAGCTCACCACCGACTAGCGGACGCACAGATACGCAGTATTTT
TRBJ1-1 | NA | TRBV27 | NA | CASSWRGNAFF | TGTGCCAGCAGCTGGAGAGGGAATGCTTTCTTT
TRBJ1-1 | NA | TRBV28 | NA | CASLPGGYRTEAFF | TGTGCCAGCTTGCCCGGGGGCTATCGCACTGAAGCTTTCTTT
TRBJ2-3 | NA | TRBV28 | TRBD2 | CASRTLYAASGRDTQYF | TGTGCCAGCAGGACCCTCTACGCGGCTAGCGGGAGGGATACGCAGTATTTT
TRBJ2-7 | NA | TRBV21-1 | NA | CASNMGLAGSYEQYF | TGTGCCAGCAATATGGGACTAGCGGGATCCTACGAGCAGTACTTC